The T cell receptor beta chain described here comes from a study of blood T cells in healthy people across ages. This clonotype was seen only a few times. Together with a sample-barcoded 5' primer, a J-beta primer mix was included in a second PCR lasting about 6 to 11 cycles. MiXCR, run by TCRdb on the 5' RACE reads, gives a single entry per CDR3 protein. The table includes fewer than 1,000,000 distinct CDR3 sequences, more than 35% detected once. Germline V gives CDR1 SGHTA, CDR2 FQGNSA. The CDR3 runs to 14 residues. V was shortened by 5 bases and J by 1 base, with 12 bases between the two germline ends.

This TCR was recovered from an elderly man in good health. V gene TRBV7-2 combines with J gene TRBJ2-7, with no clear D. Sequenced: blood. The CDR3 is CASSPQIQSYEQYF. The CDR3, as DNA: TGTGCCAGCAGCCCCCAGATACAGTCCTACGAGCAGTACTTC. Supplemented by reference TRBV7-2 and TRBJ2-7, the full variable domain reads GAGVSQSPSNKVTEKGKDVELRCDPISGHTALYWYRQSLGQGLEFLIYFQGNSAPDKSGLPSDRFSAERTGGSVSTLTIQRTQQEDSAVYLCASSPQIQSYEQYFGPGTRLTVT.